This note documents a single TCR beta chain sequence. Its antigen is undetermined. This sample stems from a study of cytomegalovirus exposure and HLA in healthy donors. Study outcomes and limitations: First-cohort TCR clusters tended to co-occur in the roughly 120 validation repertoires, a later analysis found. A few of the chains that were CMV-associated were confirmed in vitro to be specific for CMV antigens.

The germline CDR1 and CDR2 sequences are LNHDA and SQIVND (reference sequence). With 5 bases clipped from V and 5 bases from J, the junction kept 10 bases outside the gene matches. This CDR3 region has 15 residues. Profiling relied on immunoSEQ multiplex PCR, and the TCRdb table lists in-frame clones only, not all of them. The repertoire holds around 69,000 clones, with 96% as singletons. Sequenced input: PBMCs. The rearrangement links TRBV19 to TRBJ1-1, with 8 nucleotides matching TRBD1. The receptor was derived from a woman aged 18-30 years in good health and CMV-seropositive. The CDR3 here is CASSVGQGVRTEAFF. The DNA for the CDR3 is TGTGCCAGTAGTGTAGGACAGGGTGTGAGGACTGAAGCTTTCTTT.